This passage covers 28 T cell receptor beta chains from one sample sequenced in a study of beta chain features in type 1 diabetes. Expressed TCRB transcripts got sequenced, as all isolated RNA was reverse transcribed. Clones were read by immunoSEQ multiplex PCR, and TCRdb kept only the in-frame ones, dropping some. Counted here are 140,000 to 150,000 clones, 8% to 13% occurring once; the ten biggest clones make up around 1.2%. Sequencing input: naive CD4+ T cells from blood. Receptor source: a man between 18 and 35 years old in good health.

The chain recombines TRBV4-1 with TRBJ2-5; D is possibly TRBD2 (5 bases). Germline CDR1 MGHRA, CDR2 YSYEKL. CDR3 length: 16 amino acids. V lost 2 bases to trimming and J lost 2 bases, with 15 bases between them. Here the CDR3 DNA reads TGCGCCAGCAGCCAAAACCAGATAGGGAGTCAAGAGACCCAGTACTTC. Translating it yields CASSQNQIGSQETQYF.

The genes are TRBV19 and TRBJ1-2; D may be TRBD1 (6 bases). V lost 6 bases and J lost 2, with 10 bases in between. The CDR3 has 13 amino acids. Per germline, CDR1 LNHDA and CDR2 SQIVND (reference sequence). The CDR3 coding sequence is TGTGCCAGTAGAACCCAGGGGAACTATGGCTACACCTTC. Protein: CASRTQGNYGYTF.

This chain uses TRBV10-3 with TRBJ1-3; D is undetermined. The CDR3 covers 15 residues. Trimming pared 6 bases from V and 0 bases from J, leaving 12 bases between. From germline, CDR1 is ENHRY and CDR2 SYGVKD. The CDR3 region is CAISPATSSGNTIYF. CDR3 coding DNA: TGTGCCATCAGCCCTGCTACGAGCTCTGGAAACACCATATATTTT.

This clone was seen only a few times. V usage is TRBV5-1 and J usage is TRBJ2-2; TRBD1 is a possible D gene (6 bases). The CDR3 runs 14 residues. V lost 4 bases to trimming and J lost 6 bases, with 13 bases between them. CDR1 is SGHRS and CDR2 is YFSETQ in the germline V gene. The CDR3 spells CASSPHWGPGELFF. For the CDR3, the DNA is TGCGCCAGCAGCCCCCATTGGGGGCCCGGGGAGCTGTTTTTT.

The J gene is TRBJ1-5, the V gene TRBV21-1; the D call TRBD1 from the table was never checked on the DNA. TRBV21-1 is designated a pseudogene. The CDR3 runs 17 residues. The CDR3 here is CASSKGLSGGGNQPQHF. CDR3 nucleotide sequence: TGTGCCAGCAGCAAAGGTTTATCAGGGGGCGGCAATCAGCCCCAGCATTTT.

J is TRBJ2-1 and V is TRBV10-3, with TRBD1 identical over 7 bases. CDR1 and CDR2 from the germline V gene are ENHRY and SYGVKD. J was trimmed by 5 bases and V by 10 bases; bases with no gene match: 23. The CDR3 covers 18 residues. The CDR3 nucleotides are TGTGCCACACCCGCCGGGACAGAAATTGGTCTGGGGGACAATGAGCAGTTCTTC. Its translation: CATPAGTEIGLGDNEQFF.

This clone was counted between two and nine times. The CDR3 DNA reads TGTGCCAGCAGCTTAGCGCGAGAGGGAGACAATGAGCAGTTCTTC. It yields the protein CASSLAREGDNEQFF. The rearrangement links TRBV7-6 to TRBJ2-1, with D possibly matching TRBD2 (5 bases). The V end lost 0 bases, the J end lost 5 bases, and 11 bases lay between the germline ends. Looked up from germline, CDR1 is SGHVS and CDR2 is FNYEAQ. The CDR3 is made up of 15 amino acids.

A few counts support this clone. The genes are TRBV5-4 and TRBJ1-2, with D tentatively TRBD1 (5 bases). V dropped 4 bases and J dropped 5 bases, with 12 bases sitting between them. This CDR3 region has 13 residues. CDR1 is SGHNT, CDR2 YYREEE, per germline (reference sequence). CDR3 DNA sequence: TGTGCCAGCAGCCCGCCTGACAGATATGGCTACACCTTC. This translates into CASSPPDRYGYTF.

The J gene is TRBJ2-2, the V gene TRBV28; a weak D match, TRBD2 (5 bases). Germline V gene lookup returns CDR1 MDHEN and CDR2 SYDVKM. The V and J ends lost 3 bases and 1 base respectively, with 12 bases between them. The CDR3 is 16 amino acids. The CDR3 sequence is CASSFLGGLNTGELFF. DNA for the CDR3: TGTGCCAGCAGTTTCCTCGGCGGGTTGAACACCGGGGAGCTGTTTTTT.

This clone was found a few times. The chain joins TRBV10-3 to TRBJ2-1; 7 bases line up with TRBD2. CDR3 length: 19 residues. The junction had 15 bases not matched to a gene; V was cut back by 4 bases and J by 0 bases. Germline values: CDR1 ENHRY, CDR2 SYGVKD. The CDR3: CAISGGRGERGSSYNEQFF. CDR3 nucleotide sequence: TGTGCCATCAGTGGGGGGAGGGGCGAACGGGGGAGCTCCTACAATGAGCAGTTCTTC.

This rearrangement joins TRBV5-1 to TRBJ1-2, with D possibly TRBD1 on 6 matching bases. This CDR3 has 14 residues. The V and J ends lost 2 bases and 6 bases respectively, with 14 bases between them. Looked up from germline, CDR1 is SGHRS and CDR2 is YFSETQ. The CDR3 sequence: CASSLGRGEDGYTF. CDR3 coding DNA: TGCGCCAGCAGCTTAGGCAGGGGTGAGGATGGCTACACCTTC.

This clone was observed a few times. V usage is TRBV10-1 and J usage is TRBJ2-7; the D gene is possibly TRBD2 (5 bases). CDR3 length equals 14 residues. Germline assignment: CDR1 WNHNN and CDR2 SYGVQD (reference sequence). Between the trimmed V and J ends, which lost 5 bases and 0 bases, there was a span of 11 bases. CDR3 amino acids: CASSPLRDSYEQYF. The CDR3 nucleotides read TGCGCCAGCAGTCCCTTGAGGGACTCCTACGAGCAGTACTTC.

The CDR3 loop is CASSSYRDRDYGYTF. The CDR3 DNA reads as TGTGCCAGCTCATCATACCGGGACAGGGACTATGGCTACACCTTC. This chain uses TRBV18 with TRBJ1-2; 9 positions agree with TRBD1. This CDR3 spans 15 amino acids. Germline CDR1 is KGHSH and CDR2 is LQKENI. V dropped 5 bases and J dropped 3; count of bases not matched to a gene: 7. The full variable domain, its missing parts supplied by reference TRBV18 and TRBJ1-2, is NAGVMQNPRHLVRRRGQEARLRCSPMKGHSHVYWYRQLPEEGLKFMVYLQKENIIDESGMPKERFSAEFPKEGPSILRIQQVVRGDSAAYFCASSSYRDRDYGYTFGSGTRLTVV.

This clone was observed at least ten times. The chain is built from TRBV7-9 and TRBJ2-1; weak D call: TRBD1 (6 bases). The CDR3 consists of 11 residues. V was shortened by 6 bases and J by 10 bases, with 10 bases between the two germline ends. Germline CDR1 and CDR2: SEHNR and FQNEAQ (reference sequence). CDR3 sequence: CASSRTAEQFF. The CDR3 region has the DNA TGTGCCAGCAGTCGGACAGCCGAGCAGTTCTTC.

The chain's CDR3 is CASIQSGGWNEQYF. The CDR3, as DNA: TGTGCCAGCATCCAGAGCGGAGGGTGGAACGAGCAGTACTTC. This chain uses TRBV11-2 with TRBJ2-7; possible D gene TRBD2, 6 bases. V was clipped by 7 bases and J by 5 bases, with 18 bases between them. Germline CDR1 is SGHAT and CDR2 is FQNNGV. CDR3 length: 14 residues.

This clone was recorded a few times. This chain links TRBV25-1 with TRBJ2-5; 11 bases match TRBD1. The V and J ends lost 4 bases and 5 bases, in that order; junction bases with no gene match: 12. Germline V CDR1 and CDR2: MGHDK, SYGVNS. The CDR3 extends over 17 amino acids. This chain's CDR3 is CASSAPPGQGGLETQYF. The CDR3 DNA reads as TGTGCCAGCAGTGCACCCCCGGGACAGGGGGGTCTGGAGACCCAGTACTTC.

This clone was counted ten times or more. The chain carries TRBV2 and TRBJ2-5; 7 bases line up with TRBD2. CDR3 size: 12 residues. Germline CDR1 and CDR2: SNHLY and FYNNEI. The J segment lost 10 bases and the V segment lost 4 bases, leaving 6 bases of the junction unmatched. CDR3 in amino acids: CASSGRLAGQYF. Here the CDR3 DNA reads TGTGCCAGCAGTGGCAGACTAGCTGGCCAGTACTTC.

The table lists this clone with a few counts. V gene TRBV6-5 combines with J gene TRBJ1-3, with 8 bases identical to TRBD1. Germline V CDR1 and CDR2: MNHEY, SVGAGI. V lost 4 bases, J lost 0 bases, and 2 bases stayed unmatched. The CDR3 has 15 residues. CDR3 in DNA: TGTGCCAGCAGTTCAACAGGGGGCTCTGGAAACACCATATATTTT. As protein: CASSSTGGSGNTIYF.

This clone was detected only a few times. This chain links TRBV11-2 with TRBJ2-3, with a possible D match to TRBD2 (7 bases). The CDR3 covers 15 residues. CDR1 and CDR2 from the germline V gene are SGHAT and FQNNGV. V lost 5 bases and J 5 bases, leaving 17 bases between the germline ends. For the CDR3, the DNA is TGTGCCAGCAGCCCCCCCGGGGGGCGCGGAGATACGCAGTATTTT. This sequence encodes CASSPPGGRGDTQYF.

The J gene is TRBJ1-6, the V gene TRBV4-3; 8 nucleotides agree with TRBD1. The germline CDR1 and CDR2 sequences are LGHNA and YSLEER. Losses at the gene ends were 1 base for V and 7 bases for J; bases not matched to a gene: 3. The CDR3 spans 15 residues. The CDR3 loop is CASSQGTGWNSPLHF. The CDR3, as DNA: TGCGCCAGCAGCCAAGGGACAGGGTGGAATTCACCCCTCCACTTT.

The CDR3 nucleotides are TGTGCCAGCAGTGAAGCAGGGGTTGGCGAGCAGTTCTTC. It is translated as CASSEAGVGEQFF. The chain carries TRBV6-1 and TRBJ2-1, with TRBD1 as a possible D gene (5 bases). With 0 bases removed from V and 10 bases from J, the gap between germline ends came to 10 bases. Per the germline V gene, CDR1 is MNHNS and CDR2 is SASEGT. This CDR3 has 13 residues.

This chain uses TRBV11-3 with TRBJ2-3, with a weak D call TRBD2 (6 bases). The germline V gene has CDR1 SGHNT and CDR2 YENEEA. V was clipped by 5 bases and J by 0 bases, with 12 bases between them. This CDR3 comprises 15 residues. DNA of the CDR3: TGTGCCAGCAGCCGAACTAGCCAAAGCACAGATACGCAGTATTTT. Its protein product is CASSRTSQSTDTQYF.

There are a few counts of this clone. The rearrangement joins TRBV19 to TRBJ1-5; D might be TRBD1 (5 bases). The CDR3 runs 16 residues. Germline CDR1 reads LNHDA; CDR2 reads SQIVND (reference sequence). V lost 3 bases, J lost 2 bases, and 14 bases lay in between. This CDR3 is CASSIWQGGGNQPQHF. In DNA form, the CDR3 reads TGTGCCAGTAGTATCTGGCAGGGCGGGGGCAATCAGCCCCAGCATTTT.

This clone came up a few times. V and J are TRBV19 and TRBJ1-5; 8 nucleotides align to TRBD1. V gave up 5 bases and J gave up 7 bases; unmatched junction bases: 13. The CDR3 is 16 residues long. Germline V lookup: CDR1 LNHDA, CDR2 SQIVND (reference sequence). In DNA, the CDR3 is TGTGCCAGTAGTTTTACCCCCAGGGGGCAGGAGCAGCCCCAGCATTTT. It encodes CASSFTPRGQEQPQHF.

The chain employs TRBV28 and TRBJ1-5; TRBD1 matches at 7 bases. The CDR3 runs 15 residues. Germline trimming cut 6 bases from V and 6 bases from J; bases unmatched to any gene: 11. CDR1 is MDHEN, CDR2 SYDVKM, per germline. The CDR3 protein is CASSHQGGGVQPQHF. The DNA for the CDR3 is TGTGCCAGCAGCCATCAAGGGGGCGGGGTTCAGCCCCAGCATTTT.

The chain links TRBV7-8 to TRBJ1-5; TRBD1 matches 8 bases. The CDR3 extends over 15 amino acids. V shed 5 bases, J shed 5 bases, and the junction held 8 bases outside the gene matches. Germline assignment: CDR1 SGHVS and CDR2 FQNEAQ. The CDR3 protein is CASSITDRGYQPQHF. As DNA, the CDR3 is TGTGCCAGCAGCATTACCGACAGGGGCTATCAGCCCCAGCATTTT.

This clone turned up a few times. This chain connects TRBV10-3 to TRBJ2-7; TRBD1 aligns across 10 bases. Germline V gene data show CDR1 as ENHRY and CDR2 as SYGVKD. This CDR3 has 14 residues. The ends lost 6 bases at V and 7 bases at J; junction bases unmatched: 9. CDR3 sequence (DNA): TGTGCCATCAGGGGACAGGGGCTCTTTGGGGAGCAGTACTTC. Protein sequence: CAIRGQGLFGEQYF.

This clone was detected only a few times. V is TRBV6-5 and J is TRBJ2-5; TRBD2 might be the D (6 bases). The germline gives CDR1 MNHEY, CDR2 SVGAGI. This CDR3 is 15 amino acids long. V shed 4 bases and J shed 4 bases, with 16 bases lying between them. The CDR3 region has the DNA TGTGCCAGCAGTTCCTCCGGGGGAAGAGGAGAGACCCAGTACTTC. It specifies CASSSSGGRGETQYF.